Listed below are T cell receptor beta chains from one sample, sequenced in a study of shared clonotypes between healthy human individuals. Profiling relied on immunoSEQ multiplex PCR, and the TCRdb table lists in-frame clones only, not all of them. Here the sample spans about 2.4 million clones, under 95% being singletons. Material: naive CD4+ T cells from PBMCs. These receptors were taken from a man younger than 35 in good health. Some clones in this sample may be carry-over from other donors' samples. CDR3s include the opening cysteine and the closing phenylalanine or tryptophan. The D gene is left open where the match is weak. Only some rows state a clone size, as once, few, many or a class for expanded clones.

TRBJ2-5	NA	NA	TRBV4-3	CASSQDTRGETQYF	TGCGCCAGCAGCCAAGATACCCGGGGAGAGACCCAGTACTTC
TRBJ2-3	NA	once	TRBV5-4	CASSLGGSGTDTQYF	TGTGCCAGCAGCTTGGGGGGAAGCGGCACAGATACGCAGTATTTT
TRBJ1-4	TRBD1	NA	TRBV28	CASSWRTGANEKLFF	TGTGCCAGCAGCTGGAGGACAGGGGCGAATGAAAAACTGTTTTTT
TRBJ2-6	TRBD1	once	TRBV7-2	CASSLWGTGGAGANVLTF	TGTGCCAGCAGCTTATGGGGGACAGGGGGCGCAGGGGCCAACGTCCTGACTTTC
TRBJ1-1	NA	NA	TRBV6-1	CASRAGRETEAFF	TGTGCCAGCAGGGCAGGGAGGGAGACGGAAGCTTTCTTT
TRBJ2-7	NA	NA	TRBV21-1	CASSKAGRDRVIHEQYF	TGTGCCAGCAGCAAAGCGGGCCGGGACAGGGTAATCCACGAGCAGTACTTC
TRBJ1-1	TRBD1	NA	TRBV18	CASSPGQEGGTEAFF	TGTGCCAGCTCACCAGGACAGGAGGGGGGCACTGAAGCTTTCTTT
TRBJ2-7	NA	NA	TRBV5-1	CASSLTSPGYEQYF	TGCGCCAGCAGCTTGACTTCACCGGGTTACGAGCAGTACTTC
TRBJ1-2	TRBD1	NA	TRBV7-8	CASSPTRTGATQTGYTF	TGTGCCAGCAGCCCGACTAGGACAGGGGCAACCCAGACGGGCTACACCTTC
TRBJ2-1	NA	NA	TRBV18	CASSPGQIGTADEQFF	TGTGCCAGCTCACCCGGACAGATCGGTACTGCGGATGAGCAGTTCTTC
TRBJ1-2	NA	NA	TRBV6-1	CASSVFPDRQPANYGYTF	TGTGCCAGCAGTGTATTCCCCGACAGGCAACCCGCTAACTATGGCTACACCTTC
TRBJ2-5	NA	NA	TRBV12-2	CASRLASWGPQETQYF	TGTGCAAGTCGCTTAGCTTCTTGGGGCCCTCAAGAGACCCAGTACTTC
TRBJ1-5	NA	NA	TRBV28	CASSTRTINQPQHF	TGTGCCAGCAGTACAAGGACCATCAATCAGCCCCAGCATTTT
TRBJ1-1	NA	few	TRBV7-9	CASSPLETEAFF	TGTGCCAGCAGCCCACTTGAGACTGAAGCTTTCTTT
TRBJ2-5	TRBD2	NA	TRBV5-8	CASSYRLAARGTQYF	TGTGCCAGCAGTTACAGACTAGCGGCCCGCGGGACCCAGTACTTC
TRBJ1-2	TRBD1	NA	TRBV5-1	CASSRSWTGTYGYTF	TGCGCCAGCAGCCGAAGTTGGACAGGGACCTATGGCTACACCTTC
TRBJ2-3	NA	NA	TRBV28	CASSSRDTGGTDTQYF	TGTGCCAGCAGTTCCCGGGACACCGGAGGGACAGATACGCAGTATTTT
TRBJ1-4	NA	NA	TRBV7-9	CASSLGRATNEKLFF	TGTGCCAGCAGCTTAGGCCGGGCAACTAATGAAAAACTGTTTTTT
TRBJ2-3	TRBD2	NA	TRBV30	CAWTSGITDTQYF	TGTGCCTGGACTAGCGGGATAACAGATACGCAGTATTTT
TRBJ2-7	NA	NA	TRBV7-2	CASSQFRAGSYEQYF	TGTGCCAGCAGCCAGTTTCGGGCGGGATCGTACGAGCAGTACTTC
TRBJ2-2	TRBD2	NA	TRBV18	CASSPTTGTTNTGELFF	TGTGCCAGCTCACCAACCACCGGGACTACGAACACCGGGGAGCTGTTTTTT
TRBJ2-7	TRBD2	NA	TRBV9	CASSGGLAYSYEQYF	TGTGCCAGCAGCGGTGGACTAGCGTACTCCTACGAGCAGTACTTC
TRBJ1-3	NA	NA	TRBV10-1	CASGQSSGNTIYF	TGCGCCAGTGGACAGAGCTCTGGAAACACCATATATTTT
TRBJ2-1	TRBD2	NA	TRBV5-1	CASSGRVAGGRNEQFF	TGCGCCAGCAGCGGGCGGGTAGCGGGGGGTAGGAATGAGCAGTTCTTC
TRBJ2-1	NA	NA	TRBV5-1	CASSLVLTDGYEQFF	TGCGCCAGCAGCTTGGTTCTAACAGACGGCTATGAGCAGTTCTTC
TRBJ2-1	NA	NA	TRBV5-6	CASSLGAGPFNGEQFF	TGTGCCAGCAGCTTGGGGGCAGGGCCGTTCAATGGTGAGCAGTTCTTC
TRBJ1-1	TRBD1	NA	TRBV5-1	CASSRDRGGTSTEAFF	TGCGCCAGCAGCCGGGACAGGGGAGGAACGAGCACTGAAGCTTTCTTT
TRBJ2-5	TRBD1	NA	TRBV5-4	CASSPGQGEGETQYF	TGTGCCAGCAGCCCCGGACAGGGAGAGGGAGAGACCCAGTACTTC
TRBJ1-1	NA	few	TRBV5-1	CASSLADSLEAFF	TGCGCCAGCAGCTTGGCCGACAGCCTTGAAGCTTTCTTT
TRBJ1-1	TRBD1	NA	TRBV5-1	CASSDPGQGDTEAFF	TGCGCCAGCAGTGATCCGGGACAGGGGGACACTGAAGCTTTCTTT
TRBJ1-4	NA	NA	TRBV25-1	CASSANEGEKLFF	TGTGCCAGCAGCGCCAATGAGGGGGAAAAACTGTTTTTT
TRBJ1-4	NA	NA	TRBV7-9	CASSLAGEGPGGKLFF	TGTGCCAGCAGCTTAGCGGGCGAGGGGCCGGGGGGAAAACTGTTTTTT
TRBJ2-5	TRBD2	once	TRBV5-6	CASSGRASGRISRETQYF	TGTGCCAGCAGCGGGCGGGCTAGCGGGAGGATATCACGGGAGACCCAGTACTTC
TRBJ2-1	NA	NA	TRBV19	CASSTQVGVNEQFF	TGTGCCAGTAGTACTCAGGTTGGAGTTAATGAGCAGTTCTTC
TRBJ1-2	TRBD1	NA	TRBV11-2	CASSSGQGNYGYTF	TGTGCCAGCAGCTCCGGACAGGGGAACTATGGCTATACCTTC
TRBJ1-4	TRBD1	NA	TRBV5-4	CASSPGTGYEKLFF	TGTGCCAGCAGCCCCGGGACAGGGTACGAAAAACTGTTTTTT
TRBJ1-3	NA	NA	TRBV2	CASSEIGGSGNTIYF	TGTGCCAGCAGTGAAATCGGGGGGTCTGGAAACACCATATATTTT
TRBJ2-2	NA	NA	TRBV7-3	CASSLIGGLNTGELFF	TGTGCCAGCAGCTTAATTGGGGGATTGAACACCGGGGAGCTGTTTTTT
TRBJ1-1	NA	NA	TRBV19	CASSVTTGSLLTEAFF	TGTGCCAGTAGTGTAACAACAGGGTCCCTTCTCACTGAAGCTTTCTTT
TRBJ2-2	NA	NA	TRBV5-1	CASSLELRTGELFF	TGCGCCAGCAGCTTGGAACTACGCACCGGGGAGCTGTTTTTT
TRBJ2-1	NA	once	TRBV5-1	CASSLESLSYNEQFF	TGCGCCAGCAGCTTGGAAAGCCTCTCCTACAATGAGCAGTTCTTC
TRBJ2-7	TRBD1	NA	TRBV6-5	CASRLWTGNPYEQYF	TGTGCCAGCAGGCTCTGGACAGGGAACCCCTACGAGCAGTACTTC
TRBJ1-5	NA	NA	TRBV6-6	CASTTEWEPQHF	TGTGCCAGCACCACCGAATGGGAGCCCCAGCATTTT
TRBJ2-2	TRBD2	NA	TRBV4-2	CASSHSLAESTGELFF	TGTGCCAGCAGCCATTCCCTAGCGGAGTCTACCGGGGAGCTGTTTTTT
TRBJ2-1	NA	NA	TRBV28	CASAPHSSYNEQFF	TGTGCCAGCGCCCCCCACAGCTCCTACAATGAGCAGTTCTTC
TRBJ1-1	NA	few	TRBV7-2	CASSFILGLGNTEAFF	TGTGCCAGCAGCTTCATCCTTGGGTTGGGGAACACTGAAGCTTTCTTT
TRBJ2-7	NA	NA	TRBV29-1	CSVERSSGYEQYF	TGCAGCGTTGAACGTAGCTCCGGCTACGAGCAGTACTTC
TRBJ2-3	NA	NA	TRBV28	CASIRRRGRVSDTQYF	TGTGCCAGCATCAGACGACGGGGCCGGGTTTCAGATACGCAGTATTTT
TRBJ2-7	TRBD2	NA	TRBV27	CASRRLAGAYEQYF	TGTGCCAGTCGTCGACTAGCGGGAGCGTACGAGCAGTACTTC
TRBJ2-1	TRBD2	once	TRBV9	CASSSPAGATYNEQFF	TGTGCCAGCAGCTCCCCGGCGGGAGCGACCTACAATGAGCAGTTCTTC
TRBJ1-2	NA	once	TRBV28	CASSSSTDRYTF	TGTGCCAGCAGTTCATCGACGGACCGCTACACCTTC